The next 7 T cell receptor beta chains were all read from a single sample in a study of identical twins' blood T cells. TCRdb processed the 5' RACE reads anew with MiXCR; each CDR3 protein has one entry. The sample shows around 380,000 distinct CDR3 sequences, roughly 28% of them seen only once. The material sequenced was PBMCs. These receptors were taken from a woman aged 18 to 49 in good health.

Details on this clonotype: A clone one base away is much larger, so this may be a read error. This chain's CDR3 is CAISPGRGKDTQYF. CDR3 coding DNA: TGTGCCATCAGCCCGGGACGGGGGAAAGATACGCAGTATTTT. The rearrangement uses TRBV10-3 and TRBJ2-3; weak D call: TRBD2 (6 bases). V was trimmed by 6 bases and J by 5 bases, leaving 15 bases between them. There are 14 residues in the CDR3. Germline V gives CDR1 ENHRY, CDR2 SYGVKD.

Regarding this clonotype: A read error may explain this, as a much larger clone is one base away. The chain joins TRBV29-1 to TRBJ1-2, with D perhaps TRBD1 (5 bases). The CDR3 contains 14 residues. Germline values: CDR1 SQVTM, CDR2 ANQGSEA. V was clipped by 0 bases and J by 8 bases, with 16 bases between them. The CDR3 bases are TGCAGCGTTGAAGAGGACAACAGTCCTCGGGGCTACACCTTC. Protein sequence: CSVEEDNSPRGYTF.

This chain joins TRBV6-2 or TRBV6-3 and TRBJ2-1; D possibly corresponds to TRBD1 (6 bases). The CDR3 consists of 13 residues. V was trimmed by 3 bases and J by 9 bases, leaving 12 bases between them. Germline loops: CDR1 MNHEY, CDR2 SVGEGT. CDR3 nucleotides: TGTGCCAGCAGTTATAGGACAGACGCTGAGCAGTTCTTC. Its translation is CASSYRTDAEQFF.

This clonotype was seen at least ten times. The rearrangement uses TRBV27 and TRBJ2-3; D perhaps matches TRBD2 (6 bases). V shed 0 bases and J shed 5 bases, with 12 bases lying between them. Germline CDR1 MNHEY, CDR2 SMNVEV (reference sequence). This CDR3 is 15 amino acids long. CDR3: CASSLSGGVGDTQYF. The CDR3 nucleotides read TGTGCCAGCAGTTTATCCGGCGGGGTAGGAGATACGCAGTATTTT.

The rearrangement joins TRBV7-2 to TRBJ2-1; D gene uncertain. The length of the CDR3 is 14 residues. V was shortened by 7 bases and J by 2 bases, with 12 bases between the two germline ends. Germline CDR1 is SGHTA and CDR2 is FQGNSA. As DNA, the CDR3 is TGTGCCAGCAACCCCGGGTTGGCCTACAATGAGCAGTTCTTC. It specifies CASNPGLAYNEQFF.

A note on this clonotype: Germline and junction disagree at one end, which may indicate a read error. The CDR3 DNA sequence: TGTGCCGGCAGCCAACCGAGCGGCTCCTACAATGAGCAGTTCTTC. Its translation is CAGSQPSGSYNEQFF. This rearrangement joins TRBV3-1 to TRBJ2-1, with a tentative D call TRBD2 (5 bases). Germline V CDR1 and CDR2: LGHDT, YNNKEL (reference sequence). There are 15 residues in the CDR3.

This rearrangement joins TRBV20-1 to TRBJ2-2, with 8 bases that match TRBD1. The germline CDR1 and CDR2 sequences are DFQATT and SNEGSKA (reference sequence). The CDR3 sequence is 17 residues long. With 1 base clipped from V and 0 bases from J, the junction kept 7 bases outside the gene matches. The DNA for the CDR3 is TGCAGTGCTAGAGTAATGACGGGACAGGCGAACACCGGGGAGCTGTTTTTT. This sequence encodes CSARVMTGQANTGELFF.